This T cell receptor beta chain was documented in a study of control samples from healthy donors and cancer patients. V was cut by 6 bases and J by 3 bases, with 6 bases left in between. The CDR3 spans 11 residues. CDR1 and CDR2 from the germline V gene are ENHRY and SYGVKD. Sequencing used immunoSEQ multiplex PCR; TCRdb keeps in-frame clones, though not all of them. The sample has about 83,000 clones, around 92% seen once. This chain joins TRBV10-3 and TRBJ2-7; D ambiguous. The sequencing sample was made of blood. The sequence came from a man over 45 in good health. The CDR3, as DNA: TGTGCCATCAGGGTCAGCTACGAGCAGTACTTC. This encodes CAIRVSYEQYF.